This T cell receptor (beta chain) is drawn from a study of blood T cell repertoires in COVID-19. Across the whole study: Italy, Spain and the United States were the sources of the convalescent and acute COVID-19 samples.

How the authors handled the data: The authors estimated nucleated cell counts from reference gene primer amplification. TCRdb's table, derived via immunoSEQ multiplex PCR, lists solely in-frame clones and lacks some. Clone size and V and J calls were adopted from that table, with D and trimming inferred from the DNA. Of under 200,000 clones listed, approximately 91% are singletons. Seattle patient enrollment occurred during active infection, with longitudinal follow-up thereafter. Germline-derived CDR1 and CDR2 are SNHLY and FYNNEI. With 11 bases removed from V and 2 bases from J, the gap between germline ends came to 17 bases. The CDR3 has 14 residues.

The chain recombines TRBV2 with TRBJ2-3; D is perhaps TRBD2 (6 bases). The TCR originated in a man between 18 and 35 years old with COVID-19, enrolled during active disease. Input material: peripheral blood. CDR3 loop: CASGDFLPTDTQYF. As DNA, the CDR3 is TGTGCCTCTGGGGACTTTCTCCCCACAGATACGCAGTATTTT.